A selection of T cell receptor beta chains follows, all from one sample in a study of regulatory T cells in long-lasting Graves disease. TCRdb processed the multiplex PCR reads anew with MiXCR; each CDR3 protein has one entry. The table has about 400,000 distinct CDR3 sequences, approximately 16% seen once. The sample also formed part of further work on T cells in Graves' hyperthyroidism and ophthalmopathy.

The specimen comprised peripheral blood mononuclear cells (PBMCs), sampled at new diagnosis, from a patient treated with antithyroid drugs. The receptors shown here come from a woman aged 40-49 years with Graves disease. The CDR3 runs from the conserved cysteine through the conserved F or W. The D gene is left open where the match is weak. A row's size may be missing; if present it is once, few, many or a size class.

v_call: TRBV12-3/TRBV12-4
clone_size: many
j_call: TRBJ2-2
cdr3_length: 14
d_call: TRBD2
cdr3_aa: CASSFLGGTGELFF
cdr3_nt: TGTGCCAGCAGTTTCCTGGGAGGGACCGGGGAGCTGTTTTTT

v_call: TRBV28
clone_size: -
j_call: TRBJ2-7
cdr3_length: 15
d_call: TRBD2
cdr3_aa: CASSLVPTSGYEQYF
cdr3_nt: TGTGCCAGCAGTTTAGTCCCCACTAGCGGTTACGAGCAGTACTTC

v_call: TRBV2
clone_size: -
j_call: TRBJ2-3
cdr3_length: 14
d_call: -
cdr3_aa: CASTYGQSTDTQYF
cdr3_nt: TGTGCCAGCACTTACGGACAGAGCACAGATACGCAGTATTTT

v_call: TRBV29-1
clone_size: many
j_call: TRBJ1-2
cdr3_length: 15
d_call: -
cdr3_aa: CSVDPRQGRVYGYTF
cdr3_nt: TGCAGCGTCGATCCCCGGCAAGGGAGGGTCTATGGCTACACCTTC

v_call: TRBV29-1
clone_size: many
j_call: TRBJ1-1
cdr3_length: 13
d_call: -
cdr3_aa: CSVVGRAPTEAFF
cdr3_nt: TGCAGCGTTGTGGGCAGGGCCCCCACTGAAGCTTTCTTT

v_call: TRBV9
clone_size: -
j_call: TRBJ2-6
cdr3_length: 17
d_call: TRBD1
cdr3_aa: CASSAAQQGAGANVLTF
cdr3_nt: TGTGCCAGCAGCGCCGCACAACAGGGGGCTGGGGCCAACGTCCTGACTTTC

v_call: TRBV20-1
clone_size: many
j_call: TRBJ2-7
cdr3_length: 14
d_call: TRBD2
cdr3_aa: CSARVDAGAYEQYF
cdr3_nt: TGCAGTGCTAGAGTCGACGCGGGAGCCTACGAGCAGTACTTC

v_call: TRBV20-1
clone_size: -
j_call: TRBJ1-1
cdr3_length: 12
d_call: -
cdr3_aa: CSASSGNTEAFF
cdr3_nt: TGCAGTGCTAGCTCTGGGAACACTGAAGCTTTCTTT

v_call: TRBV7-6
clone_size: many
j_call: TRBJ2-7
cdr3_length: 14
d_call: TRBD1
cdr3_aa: CASSSGDRAGEQYF
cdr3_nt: TGTGCCAGCAGCTCGGGGGACAGGGCGGGGGAGCAGTACTTC

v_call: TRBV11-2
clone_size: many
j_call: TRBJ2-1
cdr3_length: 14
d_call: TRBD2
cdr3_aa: CASSGTSGQNEQFF
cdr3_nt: TGTGCCAGCAGCGGGACTAGCGGGCAGAATGAGCAGTTCTTC

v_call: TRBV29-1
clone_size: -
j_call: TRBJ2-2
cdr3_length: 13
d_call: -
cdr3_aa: CSVGAPFDGELFF
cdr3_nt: TGCAGCGTTGGGGCCCCCTTCGACGGGGAGCTGTTTTTT

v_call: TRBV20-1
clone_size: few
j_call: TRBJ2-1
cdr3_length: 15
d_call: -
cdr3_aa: CSAREMKGGPTEQFF
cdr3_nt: TGCAGTGCTAGAGAAATGAAAGGAGGGCCAACGGAGCAGTTCTTC

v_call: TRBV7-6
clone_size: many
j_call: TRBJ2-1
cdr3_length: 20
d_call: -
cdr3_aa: CASSPLVSDGKSRIYNEQFF
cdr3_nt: TGTGCCAGCAGCCCCCTAGTGAGCGACGGTAAATCTAGGATCTACAATGAGCAGTTCTTC

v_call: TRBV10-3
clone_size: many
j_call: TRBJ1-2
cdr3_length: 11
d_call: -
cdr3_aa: CAIMAGEGYTF
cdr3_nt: TGTGCCATCATGGCAGGGGAAGGCTACACCTTC

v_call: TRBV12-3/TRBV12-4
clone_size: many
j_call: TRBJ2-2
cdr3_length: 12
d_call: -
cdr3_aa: CASRRTMGELFF
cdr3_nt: TGTGCCAGCAGGCGTACTATGGGGGAGCTGTTTTTT

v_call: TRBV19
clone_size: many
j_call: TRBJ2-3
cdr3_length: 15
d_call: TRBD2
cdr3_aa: CASTTSGYYTDTQYF
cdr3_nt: TGTGCCAGTACCACTAGCGGGTATTACACAGATACGCAGTATTTT

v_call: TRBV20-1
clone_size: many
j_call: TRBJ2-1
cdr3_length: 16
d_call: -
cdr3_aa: CSARGGLAGSYNEQFF
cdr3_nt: TGCAGTGCTAGAGGCGGTCTAGCTGGATCCTACAATGAGCAGTTCTTC

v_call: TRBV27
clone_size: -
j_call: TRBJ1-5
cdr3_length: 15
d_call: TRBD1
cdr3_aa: CASSWTGAINQPQHF
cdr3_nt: TGTGCCAGCAGTTGGACAGGGGCCATCAATCAGCCCCAGCATTTT

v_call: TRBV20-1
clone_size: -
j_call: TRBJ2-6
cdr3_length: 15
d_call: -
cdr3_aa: CSARNSHSGANVLTF
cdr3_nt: TGCAGTGCTAGAAACAGTCACTCTGGGGCCAACGTCCTGACTTTC

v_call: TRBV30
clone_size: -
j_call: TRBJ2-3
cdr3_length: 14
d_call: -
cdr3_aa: CAWTNSDRTDTQYF
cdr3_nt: TGTGCCTGGACCAATTCTGATCGGACAGATACGCAGTATTTT

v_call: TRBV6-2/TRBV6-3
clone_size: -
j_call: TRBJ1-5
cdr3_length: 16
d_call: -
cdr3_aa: CASSDVPGLSNQPQHF
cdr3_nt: TGTGCCAGCAGTGACGTCCCGGGACTTAGCAATCAGCCCCAGCATTTT

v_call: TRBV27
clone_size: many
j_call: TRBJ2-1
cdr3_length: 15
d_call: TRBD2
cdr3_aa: CASSPRTSGILEQFF
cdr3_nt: TGTGCCAGCAGTCCCCGGACTAGCGGGATTCTTGAGCAGTTCTTC

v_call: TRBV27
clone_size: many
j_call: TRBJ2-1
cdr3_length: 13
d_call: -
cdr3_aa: CATARVSYNEQFF
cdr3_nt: TGTGCCACCGCGAGGGTGAGTTACAATGAGCAGTTCTTC

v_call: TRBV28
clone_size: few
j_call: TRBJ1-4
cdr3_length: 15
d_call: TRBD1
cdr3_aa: CASSGQGQPSEELFF
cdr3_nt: TGTGCCAGCAGTGGACAGGGACAACCTTCTGAAGAACTGTTTTTT

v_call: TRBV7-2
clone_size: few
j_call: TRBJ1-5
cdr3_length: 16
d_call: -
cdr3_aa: CASSLVRTGRRTPQHF
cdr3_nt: TGTGCCAGCAGCTTAGTACGGACGGGCAGGAGGACGCCCCAGCATTTT

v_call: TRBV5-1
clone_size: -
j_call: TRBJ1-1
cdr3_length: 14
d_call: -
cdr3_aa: CASSFISMNTEAFF
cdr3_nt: TGCGCCAGCAGCTTCATTAGTATGAACACTGAAGCTTTCTTT

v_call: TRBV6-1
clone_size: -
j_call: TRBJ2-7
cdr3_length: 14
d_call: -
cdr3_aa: CASSPSGSVNEQYF
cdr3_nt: TGTGCCAGCAGTCCCAGTGGTAGCGTGAACGAGCAGTACTTC

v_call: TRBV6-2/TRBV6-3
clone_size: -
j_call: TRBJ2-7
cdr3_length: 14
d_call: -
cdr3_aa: CASSYVGAMGEQYF
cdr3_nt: TGTGCCAGCAGTTATGTAGGGGCGATGGGCGAGCAGTACTTC

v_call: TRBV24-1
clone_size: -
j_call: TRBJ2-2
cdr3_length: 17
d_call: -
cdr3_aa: CATSDLPARGNTGELFF
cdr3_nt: TGTGCCACCAGTGACCTCCCTGCGAGGGGAAACACCGGGGAGCTGTTTTTT

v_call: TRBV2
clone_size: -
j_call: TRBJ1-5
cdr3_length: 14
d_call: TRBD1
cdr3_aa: CASSKTGNNQPQHF
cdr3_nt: TGTGCCAGCAGCAAGACAGGGAACAATCAGCCCCAGCATTTT

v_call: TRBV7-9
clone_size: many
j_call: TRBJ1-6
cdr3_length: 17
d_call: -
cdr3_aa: CASSLTYQQVGGSPLHF
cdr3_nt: TGTGCCAGCAGCTTAACATACCAACAGGTCGGGGGTTCACCCCTCCACTTT

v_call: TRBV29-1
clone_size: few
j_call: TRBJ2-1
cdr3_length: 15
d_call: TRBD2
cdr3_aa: CSVAGTSGTYNEQFF
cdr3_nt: TGCAGCGTCGCCGGGACTAGCGGGACCTACAATGAGCAGTTCTTC

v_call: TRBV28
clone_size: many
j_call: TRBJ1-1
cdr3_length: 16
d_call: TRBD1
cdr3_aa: CASSPRTGRVRTEAFF
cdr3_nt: TGTGCCAGCAGCCCCCGGACAGGGAGGGTGAGAACTGAAGCTTTCTTT

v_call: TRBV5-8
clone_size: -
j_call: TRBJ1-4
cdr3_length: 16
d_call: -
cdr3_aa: CASSLKLAATNEKLFF
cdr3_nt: TGTGCCAGCAGCTTGAAGCTAGCCGCAACTAATGAAAAACTGTTTTTT

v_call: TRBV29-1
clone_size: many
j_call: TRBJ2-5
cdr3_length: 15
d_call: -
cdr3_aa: CSVEDLTLRGGTQYF
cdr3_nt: TGCAGCGTTGAAGATCTTACTCTTCGGGGCGGGACCCAGTACTTC

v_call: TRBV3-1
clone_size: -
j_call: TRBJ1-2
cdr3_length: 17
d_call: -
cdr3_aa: CASSQGRNRAYNYGYTF
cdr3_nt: TGTGCCAGCAGCCAAGGACGGAACAGGGCGTATAACTATGGCTACACCTTC

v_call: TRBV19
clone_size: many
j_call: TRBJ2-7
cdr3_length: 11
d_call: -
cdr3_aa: CAGRASYEQYF
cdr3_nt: TGTGCGGGCCGTGCCTCCTACGAGCAGTACTTC

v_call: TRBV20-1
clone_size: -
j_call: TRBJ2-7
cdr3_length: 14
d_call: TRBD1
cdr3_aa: CSARWTGGLYEQYF
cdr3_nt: TGCAGTGCAAGATGGACAGGGGGCCTCTACGAGCAGTACTTC

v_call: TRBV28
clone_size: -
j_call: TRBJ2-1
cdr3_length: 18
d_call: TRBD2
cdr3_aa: CASSLLLAGVIGSPEQFF
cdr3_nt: TGTGCCAGCAGTCTTCTACTAGCGGGAGTAATCGGATCCCCTGAGCAGTTCTTC

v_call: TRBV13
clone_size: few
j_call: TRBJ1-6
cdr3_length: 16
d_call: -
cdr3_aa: CASSSARGVGNSPLHF
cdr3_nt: TGTGCCAGCAGCTCCGCCCGGGGGGTGGGGAATTCACCCCTCCACTTT

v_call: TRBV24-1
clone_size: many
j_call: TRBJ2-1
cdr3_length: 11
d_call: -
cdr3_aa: CATSGLNEQFF
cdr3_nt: TGTGCCACCAGTGGCTTGAATGAGCAGTTCTTC

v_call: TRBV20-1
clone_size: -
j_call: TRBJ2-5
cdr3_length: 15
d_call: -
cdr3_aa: CSASFWVGFQETQYF
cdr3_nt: TGCAGTGCTAGTTTCTGGGTGGGTTTTCAAGAGACCCAGTACTTC

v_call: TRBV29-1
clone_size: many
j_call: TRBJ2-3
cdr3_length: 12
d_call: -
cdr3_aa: CSVEDPRDTQYF
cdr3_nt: TGCAGCGTTGAAGACCCGCGCGATACGCAGTATTTT

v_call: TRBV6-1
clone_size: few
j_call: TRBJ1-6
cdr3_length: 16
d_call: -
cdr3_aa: CASSEEGVSYNSPLHF
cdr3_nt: TGTGCCAGCAGTGAGGAGGGGGTGTCCTATAATTCACCCCTCCACTTT

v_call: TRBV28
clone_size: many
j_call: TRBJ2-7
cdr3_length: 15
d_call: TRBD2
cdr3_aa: CASSLLRLAGDEQYF
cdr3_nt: TGTGCCAGCAGTTTGTTAAGACTAGCGGGAGACGAGCAGTACTTC

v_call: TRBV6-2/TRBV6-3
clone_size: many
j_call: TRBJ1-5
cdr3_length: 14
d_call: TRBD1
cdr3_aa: CASSSDRSNQPQHF
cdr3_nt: TGTGCCAGCAGTTCGGACAGGAGCAATCAGCCCCAGCATTTT

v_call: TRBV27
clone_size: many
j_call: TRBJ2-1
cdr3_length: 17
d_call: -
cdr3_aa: CASGAWGRSDSWDEQFF
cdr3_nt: TGTGCCAGCGGGGCTTGGGGGAGGTCGGATTCGTGGGATGAGCAGTTCTTC

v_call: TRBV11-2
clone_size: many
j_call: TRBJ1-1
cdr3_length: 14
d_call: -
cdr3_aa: CASSLVGSSTEAFF
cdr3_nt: TGTGCCAGCAGCTTAGTAGGTTCGAGCACTGAAGCTTTCTTT

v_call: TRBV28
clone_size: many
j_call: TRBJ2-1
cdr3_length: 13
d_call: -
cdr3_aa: CASRSPPGGEQFF
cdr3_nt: TGTGCCAGCAGATCCCCTCCCGGGGGTGAGCAGTTCTTC

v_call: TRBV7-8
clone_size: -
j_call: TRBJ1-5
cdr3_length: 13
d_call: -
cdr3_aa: CASSLERWQPQHF
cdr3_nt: TGTGCCAGCAGCTTAGAAAGGTGGCAGCCCCAGCATTTT

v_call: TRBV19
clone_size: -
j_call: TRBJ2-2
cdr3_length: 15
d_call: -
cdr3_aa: CASSMSGTGDGELFF
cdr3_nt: TGTGCCAGTAGTATGAGTGGTACCGGGGACGGGGAGCTGTTTTTT

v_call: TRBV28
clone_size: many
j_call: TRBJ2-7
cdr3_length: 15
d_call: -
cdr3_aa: CASSPAVQGTAEQYF
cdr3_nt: TGTGCCAGCAGCCCCGCCGTCCAGGGGACTGCCGAGCAGTACTTC